A single sample gave rise to the 10 T cell receptor beta chains below, sequenced in a study of identical twins. MiXCR, applied by TCRdb to the 5' RACE reads, yields one record per CDR3 protein. This sample carries more than 400,000 distinct CDR3 sequences, 12% to 15% of them seen once, and the ten largest clones take less than 0.5%. The same sample was also used in a study of yellow fever vaccine responses in identical twins.

Source material: CD4+ T cells sorted from blood. All receptors derive from a woman younger than 30 in good health.

This clonotype was recorded a few times. This chain links TRBV28 with TRBJ1-4, with unresolved D. This CDR3 contains 13 residues. With 10 bases removed from V and 5 bases from J, the gap between germline ends came to 14 bases. Germline V gene data show CDR1 as MDHEN and CDR2 as SYDVKM. The CDR3 loop reads CATKLVKNEKLFF. The CDR3 nucleotides read TGTGCCACCAAGCTAGTTAAGAATGAAAAACTGTTTTTT.

This clonotype was counted a few times. V gene TRBV15 combines with J gene TRBJ2-7; D possibly matches TRBD1 or TRBD2 (5 bases each). There are 14 residues in the CDR3. Germline CDR1 LNHNV, CDR2 YYDKDF (reference sequence). Trimming pared 0 bases from V and 6 bases from J, leaving 12 bases between. CDR3: CATSRDFVGAEQYF. CDR3 sequence (DNA): TGTGCCACCAGCAGAGATTTTGTCGGGGCCGAGCAGTACTTC.

The chain's CDR3 is CASSQDQKRRNTGELFF. The CDR3, as DNA: TGTGCCAGCAGCCAAGATCAAAAGCGGAGGAACACCGGGGAGCTGTTTTTT. This chain joins TRBV3-1 and TRBJ2-2; D is perhaps TRBD2 (5 bases). Germline CDR1 is LGHDT and CDR2 is YNNKEL (reference sequence). Trimming shortened V by 0 bases and J by 1 base, and 12 bases separated the two germline ends. CDR3 size: 17 residues.

This clonotype was seen a handful of times. The chain has TRBV20-1 and TRBJ2-5; D gene unclear. V was clipped by 3 bases and J by 5 bases, with 7 bases between them. This CDR3 spans 11 amino acids. Germline lookup yields CDR1 DFQATT and CDR2 SNEGSKA (reference sequence). CDR3 region: CSARAVETQYF. The CDR3 DNA reads as TGCAGTGCTAGGGCGGTTGAGACCCAGTACTTC.

The genes are TRBV7-9 and TRBJ2-5; 13 positions match TRBD2. V lost 4 bases to trimming and J lost 4 bases; unmatched junction nucleotides: 0. The CDR3 length is 14 residues. Germline V gene lookup returns CDR1 SEHNR and CDR2 FQNEAQ (reference sequence). CDR3 region: CASSWTSGRETQYF. The CDR3 DNA sequence: TGTGCCAGCAGCTGGACTAGCGGGAGAGAGACCCAGTACTTC.

The chain combines TRBV2 with TRBJ2-7, with 10 positions matching TRBD1. V was pared by 7 bases and J by 6 bases, with 9 bases of the junction left unmatched. CDR3 size: 14 residues. Germline CDR1 SNHLY, CDR2 FYNNEI. CDR3 in amino acids: CASKRGTGEGEQYF. CDR3 DNA: TGTGCCAGCAAGAGAGGGACAGGGGAAGGCGAGCAGTACTTC.

The chain employs TRBV12-3 or TRBV12-4 and TRBJ2-3, with D perhaps being TRBD1 or TRBD2 (5 bases each). The V and J ends lost 6 bases and 6 bases respectively, with 16 bases between them. The CDR3 has 14 amino acids. DNA for the CDR3: TGTGCCAGCAGCCAGGGACCGGGCGCGGATACGCAGTATTTT. This sequence encodes CASSQGPGADTQYF.

In this sample, this clonotype turned up a few times. V gene TRBV2 combines with J gene TRBJ2-3; TRBD2 matches 8 bases. The CDR3 is 16 residues long. The J segment lost 6 bases and the V segment lost 6 bases, leaving 14 bases of the junction unmatched. Germline V gives CDR1 SNHLY, CDR2 FYNNEI. CDR3 residues: CASRGATGLGQDTQYF. In nucleotides, the CDR3 is TGTGCCAGCAGAGGTGCAACGGGACTAGGTCAGGATACGCAGTATTTT.

This clonotype occurred a few times. The rearrangement joins TRBV7-2 to TRBJ2-3; a possible D gene is TRBD2 (7 bases). The V end lost 1 base, the J end lost 6 bases, and 17 bases lay between the germline ends. The V gene's germline CDR1 is SGHTA and CDR2 FQGNSA. The CDR3 spans 16 residues. CDR3 sequence: CASSLVRRGPRDTQYF. In DNA, the CDR3 is TGTGCCAGCAGCTTAGTTCGGCGGGGGCCAAGGGATACGCAGTATTTT.

This clonotype was recorded a few times. The rearrangement joins TRBV4-1 to TRBJ2-4; 11 nucleotides agree with TRBD2. The CDR3 totals 15 residues. Per the germline V gene, CDR1 is MGHRA and CDR2 is YSYEKL. The junction had 4 bases not matched to a gene; V was cut back by 2 bases and J by 7 bases. The CDR3 is CASSQWGLAVNIQYF. Here the CDR3 DNA reads TGCGCCAGCAGCCAATGGGGACTAGCGGTTAACATTCAGTACTTC.